What follows are 24 T cell receptor beta chains derived from one specimen sequenced in a study of PD-L1 blockade in urothelial cancer. The repertoire was sequenced with immunoSEQ multiplex PCR; TCRdb's copy has only in-frame clones and lacks some. This sample carries roughly 39,000 clones, roughly 91% of them seen once, and the ten largest clones take 1.5% to 2.5%. Material: PBMCs, obtained around atezolizumab (anti-PD-L1) treatment. The receptors come from a man aged 55-75 years with urothelial cancer.

The rearrangement joins TRBV7-2 to TRBJ2-2, with D perhaps matching TRBD1 (6 bases). V was shortened by 4 bases and J by 3 bases, with 12 bases between the two germline ends. Germline V lookup: CDR1 SGHTA, CDR2 FQGNSA. The CDR3 is 15 amino acids. The CDR3: CASSWTAGDTGELFF. The CDR3 DNA reads TGTGCCAGCAGCTGGACAGCCGGGGACACCGGGGAGCTGTTTTTT.

The CDR3 sequence: CASSSTGGNTIYF. The CDR3 DNA reads TGTGCCAGCAGTTCGACAGGGGGAAACACCATATATTTT. This chain connects TRBV27 to TRBJ1-3; 7 bases fit TRBD1. The CDR3 extends over 13 amino acids. V gave up 4 bases and J gave up 4 bases; unmatched junction bases: 1. Germline V gene lookup returns CDR1 MNHEY and CDR2 SMNVEV (reference sequence).

This clone has just one count. The CDR3 DNA reads as TGTGCCTGGAGTCCAACCAACCTAGCAACTAATGAAAAACTGTTTTTT. Protein sequence: CAWSPTNLATNEKLFF. V is TRBV30 and J is TRBJ1-4; D is unresolved. The V gene lost 2 bases and the J gene lost 0 bases, with 13 bases spanning the gap. Germline V lookup: CDR1 GTSNPN, CDR2 SVGIG (reference sequence). There are 16 residues in the CDR3.

CDR3 bases: TGTGCCAGCAGCCAAGCTATTGGAGCGGACAATGAGCAGTTCTTC. This gives the protein CASSQAIGADNEQFF. The gene calls are TRBV4-2 and TRBJ2-1, with D tentatively TRBD2 (5 bases). Germline V CDR1 and CDR2: LGHNA, YNFKEQ. V was pared by 1 base and J by 5 bases, with 12 bases between. The CDR3 has 15 amino acids.

This chain joins TRBV18 and TRBJ2-1; 12 nucleotides agree with TRBD2. Germline V gene data show CDR1 as KGHSH and CDR2 as LQKENI. The trim removed 5 bases at V and 10 bases at J, leaving 6 bases unmatched. The CDR3 loop spans 14 amino acids. The CDR3 protein is CASSFRTSGDEQFF. In DNA form, the CDR3 reads TGTGCCAGCTCATTTCGGACTAGCGGGGACGAGCAGTTCTTC.

This clone appeared once. The rearrangement links TRBV5-3 to TRBJ1-1; D call uncertain. TRBV5-3 is treated as an ORF (open reading frame) with a function not yet certain. V was clipped by 7 bases and J by 0 bases, with 22 bases between them. The CDR3 is 17 amino acids. The CDR3 protein is CARGLGGPPRMNTEAFF. The CDR3 bases are TGTGCCAGAGGTCTGGGAGGGCCACCACGTATGAACACTGAAGCTTTCTTT.

V and J are TRBV6-5 and TRBJ1-6, with no clear D. The CDR3 sequence is 12 residues long. Germline V gene data show CDR1 as MNHEY and CDR2 as SVGAGI. In DNA, the CDR3 is TGTGTCGCCGGTCGGGTCGGTTCACCCCTCCACTTT. Its protein is CVAGRVGSPLHF.

The chain employs TRBV5-1 and TRBJ2-7; 9 bases line up with TRBD1. CDR3 length: 15 amino acids. Looked up from germline, CDR1 is SGHRS and CDR2 is YFSETQ. V gave up 1 base and J gave up 3 bases; unmatched junction bases: 5. The CDR3 loop reads CASSLRTGVDYEQYF. The CDR3 nucleotides are TGCGCCAGCAGCTTGAGGACAGGGGTCGACTACGAGCAGTACTTC.

The rearrangement links TRBV6-1 to TRBJ2-1; D gene ambiguous. Germline V lookup: CDR1 MNHNS, CDR2 SASEGT. CDR3 length: 15 residues. Trimming left V 3 bases short and J 0 bases short, with 9 bases between. Here the CDR3 reads CASSEILSSYNEQFF. In DNA, the CDR3 is TGTGCCAGCAGTGAGATACTTAGCTCCTACAATGAGCAGTTCTTC.

The chain is built from TRBV28 and TRBJ1-1; no firm D call. Germline V gene sequence: CDR1 MDHEN, CDR2 SYDVKM. Trimming cost V 4 bases and J 10 bases, with 25 bases left between them. The CDR3 contains 16 residues. DNA for the CDR3: TGTGCCAGCAGTTCCAACGCCTCCCCGGGGATTCGAGCAGCTTTCTTT. Its translation is CASSSNASPGIRAAFF.

The chain links TRBV6-1 to TRBJ1-2; D is uncertain. The CDR3 has 14 residues. The germline V gene encodes CDR1 MNHNS and CDR2 SASEGT. Deletions cut 4 bases from V and 4 bases from J, with 13 bases between. The CDR3 here is CASSVSQAVYGYTF. CDR3 coding DNA: TGTGCCAGCAGTGTTAGTCAAGCGGTCTATGGCTACACCTTC.

The chain recombines TRBV10-2 with TRBJ1-6; 8 nucleotides agree with TRBD1. CDR3 size: 16 residues. Unmatched junction bases numbered 4, after V lost 4 bases and J lost 2 bases. Germline assignment: CDR1 WSHSY and CDR2 SAAADI. CDR3 residues: CASSGQGPTYNSPLHF. As DNA, the CDR3 is TGCGCCAGCAGTGGACAGGGGCCAACCTATAATTCACCCCTCCACTTT.

The chain recombines TRBV11-2 with TRBJ1-6; the D gene is possibly TRBD1 (5 bases). Trimming shortened V by 2 bases and J by 10 bases, and 15 bases separated the two germline ends. The CDR3 consists of 15 residues. Per the germline V gene, CDR1 is SGHAT and CDR2 is FQNNGV. CDR3 sequence reads: CASSLRVRVGSPLHF. In nucleotides, the CDR3 is TGTGCCAGCAGCTTACGGGTCAGGGTGGGGTCACCCCTCCACTTT.

The rearrangement joins TRBV10-3 to TRBJ2-5; 8 bases are a match to TRBD2. Germline CDR1 and CDR2: ENHRY and SYGVKD. The CDR3 runs to 12 residues. With V trimmed by 9 bases and J by 1 base, 1 base remained unmatched. The DNA for the CDR3 is TGTGCCATTGGGACTAGCCAAGAGACCCAGTACTTC. Amino acid sequence: CAIGTSQETQYF.

The rearrangement joins TRBV4-1 to TRBJ2-2; TRBD2 matches at 10 bases. J was trimmed by 4 bases and V by 3 bases; bases with no gene match: 5. CDR1 MGHRA and CDR2 YSYEKL come from the germline V gene. This CDR3 has 16 amino acids. This chain's CDR3 is CASSQRLAGGTGELFF. The CDR3 DNA sequence: TGCGCCAGCAGCCAGCGACTAGCGGGTGGCACCGGGGAGCTGTTTTTT.

This chain connects TRBV7-7 to TRBJ2-5; 7 bases are shared with TRBD1. J gave up 2 bases and V 5 bases, and 8 bases lay outside the gene matches. Germline V CDR1 and CDR2: SSHAT, FNYEAQ (reference sequence). The CDR3 is 15 residues long. The CDR3, as DNA: TGTGCCAGCAGCCACCCAGGGGGACGGCAAGAGACCCAGTACTTC. Protein product: CASSHPGGRQETQYF. The full variable domain, in which reference TRBV7-7 and TRBJ2-5 provide the parts outside the CDR3, is GAGVSQSPRYKVTKRGQDVTLRCDPISSHATLYWYQQALGQGPEFLTYFNYEAQPDKSGLPSDRFSAERPEGSISTLTIQRTEQRDSAMYRCASSHPGGRQETQYFGPGTRLLVL.

This CDR3 reads CASSSGQGSSYEQYF. CDR3 DNA: TGTGCCAGCAGTTCCGGACAGGGCAGCTCCTACGAGCAGTACTTC. The chain links TRBV28 to TRBJ2-7, with 8 bases identical to TRBD1. Germline assignment: CDR1 MDHEN and CDR2 SYDVKM. The length of the CDR3 is 15 residues. With 4 bases clipped from V and 0 bases from J, the junction kept 5 bases outside the gene matches.

J is TRBJ1-4 and V is TRBV6-1, with D tentatively TRBD1 (5 bases). The CDR3 loop spans 13 amino acids. CDR1 and CDR2 from the germline V gene are MNHNS and SASEGT. The V end was cut by 6 bases, the J end by 7 bases, with 12 bases between. CDR3 bases: TGTGCCAGCAGGGCCGGGGGTAGTGAAAAACTGTTTTTT. Protein: CASRAGGSEKLFF.

The rearrangement links TRBV5-6 to TRBJ2-7, with 12 bases identical to TRBD2. The V and J ends lost 1 base and 4 bases, in that order; junction bases with no gene match: 0. The CDR3 is made up of 14 amino acids. The germline CDR1 and CDR2 sequences are SGHDT and YYEEEE. CDR3 in DNA: TGTGCCAGCAGCTTGACTAGCGGGGGGTACGAGCAGTACTTC. It codes for CASSLTSGGYEQYF.

V gene TRBV5-6 combines with J gene TRBJ2-5; possibly TRBD1 for D (6 bases). Germline V gene sequence: CDR1 SGHDT, CDR2 YYEEEE. The V and J ends lost 1 base and 3 bases respectively, with 10 bases between them. This CDR3 contains 14 residues. This CDR3 reads CASSLSPGEETQYF. The DNA for the CDR3 is TGTGCCAGCAGCTTGAGCCCAGGGGAAGAGACCCAGTACTTC.

This rearrangement joins TRBV4-2 to TRBJ2-7; D gene unclear. The V end lost 0 bases, the J end lost 11 bases, and 14 bases lay between the germline ends. Germline CDR1 LGHNA, CDR2 YNFKEQ. This CDR3 contains 13 residues. CDR3 loop: CASSQDSTAEEYF. Here the CDR3 DNA reads TGTGCCAGCAGCCAAGATAGCACGGCTGAGGAGTACTTC.

This rearrangement joins TRBV4-1 to TRBJ1-4; 12 positions match TRBD1. Trimming cost V 6 bases and J 8 bases; bases outside gene matches: 10. The germline gives CDR1 MGHRA, CDR2 YSYEKL. The CDR3 is 16 residues long. The chain's CDR3 is CASSPGDRGRREKLFF. The CDR3 nucleotides read TGCGCCAGCAGTCCGGGGGACAGGGGGCGAAGAGAAAAACTGTTTTTT.

This chain joins TRBV28 and TRBJ1-2, with D tentatively TRBD1 (6 bases). Between the trimmed V and J ends, which lost 1 base and 3 bases, there was a span of 9 bases. This CDR3 has 14 amino acids. Germline assignment: CDR1 MDHEN and CDR2 SYDVKM. The CDR3 DNA reads as TGTGCCAGCAGTTTATCCAGGGGAGACTATGGCTACACCTTC. This codes for CASSLSRGDYGYTF.

The rearrangement links TRBV12-5 to TRBJ2-7; TRBD1 aligns across 10 bases. Germline V lookup: CDR1 LGHNT, CDR2 FRNRAP. The CDR3 has 16 amino acids. J lost 5 bases, V lost 1 base, and 8 bases had no gene match. CDR3 bases: TGTGCTAGTGGTTTGGAGGCGGGACAGGGGATTAACGAGCAGTACTTC. It specifies CASGLEAGQGINEQYF.